This T cell receptor (beta chain) is drawn from a study of blood T cell repertoires in COVID-19. The overall study: Samples representing acute and convalescent COVID-19 were sourced from the United States, Italy and Spain. The cDNA or gDNA used as material had been derived from T cells, B-cell-depleted T cells, or PBMCs.

On this clone itself: Relative to the germline gene, one junction end is altered; a read error may explain this.

Source study methods: Counts of nucleated cells, estimated from reference gene primer amplification, were obtained. Measured with immunoSEQ multiplex PCR; TCRdb has only the in-frame clones, and not every one. V and J calls and clone size are those listed in that table; D and trimming were worked out from the DNA. The sample lists about 90,000 clones, approximately 77% seen once, with roughly a tenth in the top ten. The sequence was collected from an elderly woman with acute or convalescent COVID-19. The specimen was peripheral blood.

The CDR3 nucleotides read TGTGCCAGCAGCTCGGGACAGGGTGATAACTCACCCCTCCACTTT. Protein product: CASSSGQGDNSPLHF. The chain joins TRBV11-3 to TRBJ1-6, with 9 bases that match TRBD1. This CDR3 is built from 15 residues. Germline CDR1 reads SGHNT; CDR2 reads YENEEA.